The T cell receptor beta chain under discussion was sequenced for a study of spatial heterogeneity in lung cancer (dated by TCRdb to between 2017 and 2020). About the investigation overall: The donors were about 65 patients from the lung TRACERx cohort who had early-stage, untreated non-small cell lung cancer. Follow-up PBMC samples were sequenced whenever the samples were available, and the median time to follow-up was about 2 years after resection. More beta-chain than alpha-chain transcripts were consistently detected, likely reflecting higher beta-chain transcript abundance. In the raw uncorrected reads, each unique combination of TCR and UMI appeared more than ten times on average. In non-small cell lung cancer, the study made a quantitative comparison of TCR alpha and beta repertoires among multiple tumor regions, matched nontumor lung and blood. The study linked features of the TCR repertoire to counts of nonsynonymous mutations, which were determined by whole-exome sequencing of tumor tissue. At surgery, around 200 tumor regions, almost 65 matched nontumor lung samples and 56 PBMC samples were TCR-sequenced for both alpha and beta chains.

Regarding this clonotype: It has no known antigen specificity. No much larger clonotype is one base removed from it; base qualities were not supplied.

Beyond this particular receptor, the publication reports: Ubiquitous expanded tumor TCRs were detected in blood more often at tumor resection than at routine follow-up. Confirming at a functional level the hypothesis that regional TCRs recognize regional mutations was considered to require additional single-cell paired TCR alpha and beta sequencing. Only 11 to 15 patients were included in the comparisons of baseline and follow-up blood repertoires.

Libraries were constructed by 5' RACE. The sequencing machine was a NextSeq 500. To allow correction of PCR and sequencing errors, the TCR library protocol tagged every TCR cDNA molecule with a unique molecular identifier. Per the original workflow: Decombinator tools were used for TCR identification, UMI-based error correction and CDR3 extraction. TCRs above a frequency of 2 per 1,000, corresponding to the top 1% of the tumor frequency distribution, were defined as expanded. Renyi diversity was calculated using the R vegan package after each repertoire was subsampled 100 times to 5,000 TCRs. CDR3 similarity networks were constructed using string-kernel similarity of amino acid triplets, with links drawn between CDR3s whose pairwise similarity was above 0.82. Starting from the raw public reads, TCRdb applied fastp trimming at Q25, assembled clones with MiXCR and retained in-frame beta chains. Each entry is one CDR3 protein sequence, shown with its most common DNA and genes. TCRdb's processing, not the authors' own work, is the source of the V and J calls. Counted in this sample were approximately 110,000 distinct CDR3 sequences; 10% to 13% of them appeared once. Approximately 24% of the sample lies in the top ten.

The label giving this sample's time point can be read as: blood at routine non-recurrence follow-up after resection. For TCR sequencing, whole RNA was extracted from tumor and nontumor lung tissue, or from cryopreserved PBMC samples, and no cell sorting was done. Only patients for whom sufficient RNA was available from at least two tumor regions were selected for TCR sequencing. Including the terminal cysteine and phenylalanine, the CDR3 comprises 15 residues. The entry retains the CDR3 DNA only, 45 bases that are in frame from base 1. The germline V gene yields MNHNS for CDR1 and SASEGT for CDR2. V is clipped by 1 base and J by 7 bases, and the sequence between their germline boundaries is 15 bases long.

The material was PBMCs, obtained at follow-up. The V gene is TRBV6-1 and the J gene is TRBJ2-3; the D gene cannot be named for sure. The TCR sequence derives from a female donor with early-stage non-small cell lung cancer. CDR3 protein: CASSEGVGNPYTQYF. The nucleotide sequence reads as follows: TGTGCCAGCAGTGAAGGGGTAGGGAATCCATATACGCAGTATTTT.